These 19 T cell receptor beta chains were sequenced from one sample in a study of cytomegalovirus exposure and HLA in healthy donors. Researchers ran the PCR with 60 Vbeta and 13 Jbeta primers. TCRdb keeps only in-frame clones here, not all; method: immunoSEQ multiplex PCR. This repertoire shows over 130,000 clones, around 84% found once; its top ten account for over 2%. The sample consisted of PBMCs. Every receptor here comes from a man aged 50 to 59 in good health and CMV-seronegative.

The genes are TRBV19 and TRBJ1-5; 11 bases are shared with TRBD1. V shed 2 bases and J 0 bases; nucleotides not matched to a gene: 12. This CDR3 region has 20 residues. Germline V gene lookup returns CDR1 LNHDA and CDR2 SQIVND (reference sequence). Written as DNA, the CDR3 is TGTGCCAGTAGTATAAGGGGCCCCGGACAGGGGGCAGGTAGCAATCAGCCCCAGCATTTT. Translated: CASSIRGPGQGAGSNQPQHF.

The rearrangement uses TRBV5-1 and TRBJ1-1; 9 bases map to TRBD1. V lost 5 bases, J lost 4 bases, and 9 bases stayed unmatched. CDR1 is SGHRS and CDR2 is YFSETQ in the germline V gene. This CDR3 spans 15 amino acids. CDR3 protein: CASRRTGEIGTEAFF. The CDR3 region has the DNA TGCGCCAGCAGGAGGACAGGGGAAATTGGCACTGAAGCTTTCTTT.

The rearrangement links TRBV30 to TRBJ2-4; 8 nucleotides match TRBD2. Germline V CDR1 and CDR2: GTSNPN, SVGIG (reference sequence). CDR3 length: 14 amino acids. Trimming cost V 4 bases and J 1 base; bases outside gene matches: 3. Here the CDR3 DNA reads TGTGCCTGGACACGGGAGGGGGCCAAAAACATTCAGTACTTC. Its protein product is CAWTREGAKNIQYF. Full variable domain (remainder filled in from reference TRBV30 and TRBJ2-4): SQTIHQWPATLVQPVGSPLSLECTVEGTSNPNLYWYRQAAGRGLQLLFYSVGIGQISSEVPQNLSASRPQDRQFILSSKKLLLSDSGFYLCAWTREGAKNIQYFGAGTRLSVL.

Worth noting for this clone: The junction and the germline gene differ at one end; a read error may be behind it. The sample contains more than one DNA sequence encoding this CDR3. This chain connects TRBV6-1 to TRBJ1-1; D unresolved. The CDR3 is made up of 14 amino acids. The germline V gene has CDR1 MNHNS and CDR2 SASEGT. The CDR3 sequence is CASSEEGLNTEAFF. The CDR3 DNA is TGTGCCAGCAGTGAGGAGGGATTGAACACCGAAGCTTTCTTT.

V is TRBV2 and J is TRBJ2-7, with 8 bases that match TRBD1. The germline V gene encodes CDR1 SNHLY and CDR2 FYNNEI. This CDR3 has 15 amino acids. The V gene end was trimmed by 6 bases and the J gene end by 1 base; junction bases not matched to a gene: 8. The CDR3 DNA sequence: TGTGCCAGCAGAGTTCCTGGACAGGGATCCTACGAGCAGTACTTC. Its protein is CASRVPGQGSYEQYF.

The chain employs TRBV2 and TRBJ2-7; a weak D match, TRBD2 (7 bases). The CDR3 spans 14 residues. The V gene's germline CDR1 is SNHLY and CDR2 FYNNEI. Trimming pared 7 bases from V and 4 bases from J, leaving 17 bases between. The CDR3 bases are TGTGCCAGCACCTTAGAGGGGGGGTCTTACGAGCAGTACTTC. It codes for CASTLEGGSYEQYF.

This clone was seen just once. The V gene is TRBV27, the J gene TRBJ2-1; D is perhaps TRBD2 (6 bases). The V and J ends lost 2 bases and 4 bases respectively, with 12 bases between them. Germline lookup yields CDR1 MNHEY and CDR2 SMNVEV (reference sequence). The CDR3 covers 15 residues. In nucleotides, the CDR3 is TGTGCCAGCAGTTTAAACAACGGAGGGTACAATGAGCAGTTCTTC. Its protein is CASSLNNGGYNEQFF.

The chain is built from TRBV14 and TRBJ1-2; 7 nucleotides align to TRBD1. The germline gives CDR1 SGHDN, CDR2 FVKESK. The CDR3 covers 15 residues. V trimming: 4 bases; J trimming: 7 bases; junction bases outside the gene matches: 12. CDR3: CASSRFQGVEAGYTF. CDR3 nucleotide sequence: TGTGCCAGCAGCCGTTTCCAGGGGGTTGAGGCTGGCTACACCTTC.

This clone has only one observation. The chain carries TRBV10-3 and TRBJ1-5, with TRBD1 identical over 9 bases. This CDR3 has 16 amino acids. The junction had 3 bases not matched to a gene; V was cut back by 0 bases and J by 3 bases. Germline values: CDR1 ENHRY, CDR2 SYGVKD. CDR3 DNA sequence: TGTGCCATCAGTGAGTCGGACAGGGGTTTCAATCAGCCCCAGCATTTT. Residues: CAISESDRGFNQPQHF.

The chain combines TRBV9 with TRBJ1-1; D possibly corresponds to TRBD1 (6 bases). The V end lost 0 bases, the J end lost 6 bases, and 18 bases lay between the germline ends. Germline values: CDR1 SGDLS, CDR2 YYNGEE. The CDR3 spans 16 residues. Here the CDR3 reads CASSVGVIGGSPEAFF. The DNA for the CDR3 is TGTGCCAGCAGCGTAGGGGTAATTGGGGGCTCCCCTGAAGCTTTCTTT.

The chain recombines TRBV6-5 with TRBJ1-5; tentatively, D is TRBD1 (6 bases). The V end was cut by 2 bases, the J end by 4 bases, with 12 bases between. CDR1 is MNHEY and CDR2 is SVGAGI in the germline V gene. The CDR3 covers 15 residues. The CDR3 DNA sequence: TGTGCCAGCAGTTACCGGGCCAGGGGAAATCAGCCCCAGCATTTT. Its protein product is CASSYRARGNQPQHF.

This clone was seen only once. The gene calls are TRBV14 and TRBJ1-4, with D possibly TRBD1 on 6 matching bases. Per the germline V gene, CDR1 is SGHDN and CDR2 is FVKESK. The length of the CDR3 is 17 residues. V was shortened by 4 bases and J by 0 bases, with 15 bases between the two germline ends. CDR3 residues: CASSPTGTSPTNEKLFF. The CDR3 nucleotides read TGTGCCAGCAGCCCTACAGGGACGTCCCCAACTAATGAAAAACTGTTTTTT. The complete variable domain, with remaining parts taken from reference TRBV14 and TRBJ1-4, reads EAGVTQFPSHSVIEKGQTVTLRCDPISGHDNLYWYRRVMGKEIKFLLHFVKESKQDESGMPNNRFLAERTGGTYSTLKVQPAELEDSGVYFCASSPTGTSPTNEKLFFGSGTQLSVL.

The V call is TRBV4-1, the J call TRBJ1-4; 10 positions match TRBD1. The CDR3 contains 20 residues. The V and J ends lost 4 bases and 0 bases, in that order; junction bases with no gene match: 14. Germline V gene sequence: CDR1 MGHRA, CDR2 YSYEKL. The CDR3 bases are TGCGCCAGCAGCCCAACTGACAGGGGGCAAACAAGGGCAACTAATGAAAAACTGTTTTTT. Translated: CASSPTDRGQTRATNEKLFF.

The gene calls are TRBV5-1 and TRBJ2-3; 8 bases match TRBD1. Germline CDR1 is SGHRS and CDR2 is YFSETQ. V trimming: 4 bases; J trimming: 1 base; junction bases outside the gene matches: 8. This CDR3 has 16 amino acids. CDR3 sequence: CASSPQGASGTDTQYF. The CDR3 DNA follows: TGCGCCAGCAGCCCCCAGGGGGCGTCGGGCACAGATACGCAGTATTTT.

The V call is TRBV14, the J call TRBJ1-1; D call uncertain. The CDR3 is 13 residues long. V gave up 0 bases and J gave up 10 bases, with 12 bases separating them. The germline V gene has CDR1 SGHDN and CDR2 FVKESK. The DNA for the CDR3 is TGTGCCAGCAGCCAAGATCTCTCGAGAGGAGCTTTCTTT. This translates into CASSQDLSRGAFF.

The chain has TRBV7-8 and TRBJ1-2, with 7 positions matching TRBD1. CDR1 and CDR2 from the germline V gene are SGHVS and FQNEAQ. With V trimmed by 5 bases and J by 8 bases, 11 bases remained unmatched. This CDR3 has 14 residues. In DNA, the CDR3 is TGTGCCAGCAGCACCGGCCCGACAGGGTTCGGCTACACCTTC. Translated: CASSTGPTGFGYTF.

This clone came up a few times. The chain combines TRBV9 with TRBJ1-6; TRBD1 aligns across 10 bases. Losses at the gene ends were 4 bases for V and 5 bases for J; bases not matched to a gene: 12. The CDR3 sequence is 18 residues long. Germline V gene sequence: CDR1 SGDLS, CDR2 YYNGEE. The chain's CDR3 is CASSIRRGGTGDNSPLHF. CDR3 DNA sequence: TGTGCCAGCAGCATTCGTAGGGGGGGGACAGGGGATAATTCACCCCTCCACTTT.

The V gene is TRBV5-1, the J gene TRBJ1-1; no firm D call. The CDR3 extends over 15 amino acids. Trimming cost V 7 bases and J 3 bases, with 19 bases left between them. In germline, CDR1 is SGHRS, CDR2 YFSETQ. The CDR3 here is CASAARGILDTEAFF. The CDR3 DNA reads TGCGCCAGCGCAGCAAGAGGGATATTGGACACTGAAGCTTTCTTT.

The genes are TRBV6-1 and TRBJ2-2; D is uncertain. Germline V gene data show CDR1 as MNHNS and CDR2 as SASEGT. There are 12 residues in the CDR3. V was trimmed by 8 bases and J by 3 bases, leaving 7 bases between them. The CDR3 DNA reads TGTGCCAGCCGCCTACACACCGGGGAGCTGTTTTTT. Residues: CASRLHTGELFF.